This record covers a single TCR beta chain. Its antigen is not known. These data originate in a study of STAT3 mutations in large granular lymphocyte leukemia. Findings of the study overall: In T-cell large granular lymphocyte leukemia, about half of patients showed multiple immunodominant subclonotypes. After therapy, about 35% of the 18 patients switched clonotypes, all new clones STAT3 wild type.

Data came from immunoSEQ multiplex PCR; TCRdb stores just in-frame clones and leaves some out. The profile shows a few thousand clones, about 49% of them singletons. In germline, CDR1 is SGHRS, CDR2 YFSETQ. Deletions cut 2 bases from V and 8 bases from J, with 8 bases between. This CDR3 has 13 amino acids. This sequence joins TRBV5-1 and TRBJ1-6; D ambiguous. The sample was peripheral blood mononuclear cells. The origin of this receptor is a man in his 60s with T-cell large granular lymphocyte leukemia. Some clones in this sample may be carry-over from other donors' samples. The CDR3 DNA is TGCGCCAGCAGCTTAAGCACAGATTCACCCCTCCACTTT. Its protein product is CASSLSTDSPLHF. Full variable domain (remainder filled in from reference TRBV5-1 and TRBJ1-6): KAGVTQTPRYLIKTRGQQVTLSCSPISGHRSVSWYQQTPGQGLQFLFEYFSETQRNKGNFPGRFSGRQFSNSRSEMNVSTLELGDSALYLCASSLSTDSPLHFGNGTRLTVT.